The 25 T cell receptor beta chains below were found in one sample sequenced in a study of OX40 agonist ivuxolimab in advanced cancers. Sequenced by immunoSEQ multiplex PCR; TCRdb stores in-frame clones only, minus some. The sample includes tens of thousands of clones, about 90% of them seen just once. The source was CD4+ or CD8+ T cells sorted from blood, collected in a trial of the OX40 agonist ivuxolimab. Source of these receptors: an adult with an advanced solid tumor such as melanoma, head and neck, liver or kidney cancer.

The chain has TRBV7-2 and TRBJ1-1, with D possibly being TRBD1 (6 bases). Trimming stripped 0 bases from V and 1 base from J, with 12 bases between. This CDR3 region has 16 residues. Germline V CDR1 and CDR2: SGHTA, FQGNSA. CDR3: CASSLAGQLQNTEAFF. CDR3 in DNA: TGTGCCAGCAGCTTAGCAGGACAGCTCCAGAACACTGAAGCTTTCTTT.

The CDR3 sequence is CASTSVDIQYF. DNA of the CDR3: TGTGCCAGCACGAGTGTGGACATTCAGTACTTC. This chain joins TRBV6-6 and TRBJ2-4, with D hard to call. This CDR3 is 11 amino acids long. V was cut by 7 bases and J by 8 bases, with 9 bases left in between. Germline V gene lookup returns CDR1 MNHNY and CDR2 SVGAGI (reference sequence).

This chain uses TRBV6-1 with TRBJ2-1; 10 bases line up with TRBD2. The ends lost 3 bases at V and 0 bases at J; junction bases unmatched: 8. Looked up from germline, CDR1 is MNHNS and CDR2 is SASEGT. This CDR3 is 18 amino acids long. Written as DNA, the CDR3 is TGTGCCAGCAGTGATCCCCTACTAGCGGGGAGCTCCTACAATGAGCAGTTCTTC. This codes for CASSDPLLAGSSYNEQFF.

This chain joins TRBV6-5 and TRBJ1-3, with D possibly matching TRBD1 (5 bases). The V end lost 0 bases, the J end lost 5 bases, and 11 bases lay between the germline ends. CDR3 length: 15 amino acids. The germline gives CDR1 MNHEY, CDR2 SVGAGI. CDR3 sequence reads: CASSYSGGGRNTIYF. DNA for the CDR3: TGTGCCAGCAGTTACTCCGGGGGTGGCCGAAACACCATATATTTT.

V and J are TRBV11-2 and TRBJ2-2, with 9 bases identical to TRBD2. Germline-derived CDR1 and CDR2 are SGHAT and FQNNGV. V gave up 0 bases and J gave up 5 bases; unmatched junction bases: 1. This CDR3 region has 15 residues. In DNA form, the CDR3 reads TGTGCCAGCAGCTTAGAAGCGGGAGGAACCGGGGAGCTGTTTTTT. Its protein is CASSLEAGGTGELFF.

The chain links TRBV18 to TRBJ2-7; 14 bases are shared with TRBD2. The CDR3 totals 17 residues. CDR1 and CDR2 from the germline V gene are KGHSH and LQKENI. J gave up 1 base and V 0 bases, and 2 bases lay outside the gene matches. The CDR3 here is CASSPPGLAGGSYEQYF. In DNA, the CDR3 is TGTGCCAGCTCACCACCCGGACTAGCGGGAGGTTCCTACGAGCAGTACTTC.

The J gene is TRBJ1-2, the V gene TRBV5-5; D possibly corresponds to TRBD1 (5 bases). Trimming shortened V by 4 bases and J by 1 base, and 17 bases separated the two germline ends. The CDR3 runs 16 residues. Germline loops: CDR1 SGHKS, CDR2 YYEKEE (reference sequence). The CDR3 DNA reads TGTGCCAGCAGCACCCAACCGGGGCGAAATAACTATGGCTACACCTTC. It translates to CASSTQPGRNNYGYTF.

This CDR3 reads CASAPLEDEQFF. CDR3 DNA: TGTGCCAGCGCCCCCCTAGAGGATGAGCAGTTCTTC. The chain links TRBV7-9 to TRBJ2-1; D is ambiguous. CDR1 and CDR2 (germline): SEHNR, FQNEAQ (reference sequence). The ends were cut back, 8 bases at V and 8 bases at J, with 13 bases in the middle. The CDR3 loop spans 12 amino acids.

The CDR3 region is CASSIKAGPNTEAFF. Written as DNA, the CDR3 is TGTGCCAGTAGTATCAAGGCAGGGCCGAACACTGAAGCTTTCTTT. V is TRBV19 and J is TRBJ1-1; possible D gene TRBD1, 5 bases. The CDR3 covers 15 residues. The germline CDR1 and CDR2 sequences are LNHDA and SQIVND (reference sequence). V lost 3 bases to trimming and J lost 1 base, with 12 bases between them. Full variable domain (outside the CDR3, taken from reference TRBV19 and TRBJ1-1): DGGITQSPKYLFRKEGQNVTLSCEQNLNHDAMYWYRQDPGQGLRLIYYSQIVNDFQKGDIAEGYSVSREKKESFPLTVTSAQKNPTAFYLCASSIKAGPNTEAFFGQGTRLTVV.

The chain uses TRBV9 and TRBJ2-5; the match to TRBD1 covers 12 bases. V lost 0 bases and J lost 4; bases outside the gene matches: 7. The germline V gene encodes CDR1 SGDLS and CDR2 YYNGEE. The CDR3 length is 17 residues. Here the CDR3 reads CASSVAPGTGGTETQYF. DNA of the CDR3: TGTGCCAGCAGCGTAGCACCCGGGACAGGGGGCACAGAGACCCAGTACTTC.

The CDR3 reads CASSQGGASETQYF. DNA of the CDR3: TGTGCCAGCAGCCAAGGGGGGGCCAGTGAGACCCAGTACTTC. The V call is TRBV4-2, the J call TRBJ2-5, with D perhaps assigned TRBD1 or TRBD2 (6 bases each). Germline loops: CDR1 LGHNA, CDR2 YNFKEQ. CDR3 size: 14 residues. The V end lost 1 base, the J end lost 5 bases, and 11 bases lay between the germline ends.

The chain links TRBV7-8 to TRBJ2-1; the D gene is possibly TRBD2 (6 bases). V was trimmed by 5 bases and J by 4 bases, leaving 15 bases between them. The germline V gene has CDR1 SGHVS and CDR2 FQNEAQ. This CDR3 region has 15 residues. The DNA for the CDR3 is TGTGCCAGCAGCCCCCGGGACTCTCTTTACAATGAGCAGTTCTTC. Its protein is CASSPRDSLYNEQFF. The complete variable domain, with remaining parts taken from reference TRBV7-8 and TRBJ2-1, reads GAGVSQSPRYKVAKRGQDVALRCDPISGHVSLFWYQQALGQGPEFLTYFQNEAQLDKSGLPSDRFFAERPEGSVSTLKIQRTQQEDSAVYLCASSPRDSLYNEQFFGPGTRLTVL.

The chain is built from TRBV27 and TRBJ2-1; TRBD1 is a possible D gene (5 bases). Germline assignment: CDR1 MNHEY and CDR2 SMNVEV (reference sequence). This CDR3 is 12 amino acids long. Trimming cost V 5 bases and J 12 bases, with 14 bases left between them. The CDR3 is CASSAYRNRQFF. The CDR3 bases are TGTGCCAGCAGTGCGTACAGGAACCGGCAGTTCTTC.

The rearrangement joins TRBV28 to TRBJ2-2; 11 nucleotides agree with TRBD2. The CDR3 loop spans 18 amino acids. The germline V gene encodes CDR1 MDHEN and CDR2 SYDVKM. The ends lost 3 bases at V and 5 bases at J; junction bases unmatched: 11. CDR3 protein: CASSLPGLAERRTGELFF. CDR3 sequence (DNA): TGTGCCAGCAGTTTGCCGGGACTAGCGGAAAGACGGACCGGGGAGCTGTTTTTT.

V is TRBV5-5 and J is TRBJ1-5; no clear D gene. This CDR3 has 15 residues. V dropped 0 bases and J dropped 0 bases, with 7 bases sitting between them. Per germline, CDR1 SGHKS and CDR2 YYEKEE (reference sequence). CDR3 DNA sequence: TGTGCCAGCAGCTTGGGTGTTTATAGCAATCAGCCCCAGCATTTT. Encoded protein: CASSLGVYSNQPQHF. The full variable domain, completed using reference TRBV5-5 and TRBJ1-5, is DAGVTQSPTHLIKTRGQQVTLRCSPISGHKSVSWYQQVLGQGPQFIFQYYEKEERGRGNFPDRFSARQFPNYSSELNVNALLLGDSALYLCASSLGVYSNQPQHFGDGTRLSIL.

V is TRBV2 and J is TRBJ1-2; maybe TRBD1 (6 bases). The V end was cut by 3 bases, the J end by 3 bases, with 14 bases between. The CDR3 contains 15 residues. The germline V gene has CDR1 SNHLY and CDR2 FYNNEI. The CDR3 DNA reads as TGTGCCAGCAGTGAGAAGGGGGGCGCAGACTATGGCTACACCTTC. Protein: CASSEKGGADYGYTF.

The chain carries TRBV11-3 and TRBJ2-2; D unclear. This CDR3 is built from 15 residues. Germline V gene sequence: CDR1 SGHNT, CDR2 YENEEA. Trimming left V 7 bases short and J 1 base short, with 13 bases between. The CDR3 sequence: CASTPVWGNTGELFF. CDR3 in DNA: TGTGCCAGCACCCCAGTCTGGGGGAACACCGGGGAGCTGTTTTTT.

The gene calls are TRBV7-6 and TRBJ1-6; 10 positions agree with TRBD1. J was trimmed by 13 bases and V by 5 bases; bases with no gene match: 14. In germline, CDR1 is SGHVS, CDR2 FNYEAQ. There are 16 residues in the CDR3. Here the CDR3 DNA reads TGTGCCAGCAGCCCCGGGACAGGGGCGGATTGGGGTCCCCTCCACTTT. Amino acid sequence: CASSPGTGADWGPLHF.

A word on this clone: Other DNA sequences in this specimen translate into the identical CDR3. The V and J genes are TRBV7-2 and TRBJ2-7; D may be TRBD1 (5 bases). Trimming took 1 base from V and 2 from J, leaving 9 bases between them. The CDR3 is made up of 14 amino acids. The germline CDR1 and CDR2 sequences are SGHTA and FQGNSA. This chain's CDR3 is CASSLDTGAYEQYF. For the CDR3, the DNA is TGTGCCAGCAGCTTAGATACAGGAGCCTACGAGCAGTACTTC.

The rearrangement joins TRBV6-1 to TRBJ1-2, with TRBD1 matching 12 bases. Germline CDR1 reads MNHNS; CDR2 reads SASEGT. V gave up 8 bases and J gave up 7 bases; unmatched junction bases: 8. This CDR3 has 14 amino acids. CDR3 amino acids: CASLEGTGGFGYTF. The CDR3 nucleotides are TGTGCCAGCCTAGAGGGGACAGGGGGCTTTGGCTACACCTTC.

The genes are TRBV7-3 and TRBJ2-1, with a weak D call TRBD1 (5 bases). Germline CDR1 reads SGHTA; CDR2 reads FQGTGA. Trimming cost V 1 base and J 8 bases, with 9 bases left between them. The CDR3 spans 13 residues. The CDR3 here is CASSLIGADEQFF. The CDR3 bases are TGTGCCAGCAGCTTAATAGGGGCGGATGAGCAGTTCTTC. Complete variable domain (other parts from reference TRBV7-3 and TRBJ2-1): GAGVSQTPSNKVTEKGKYVELRCDPISGHTALYWYRQSLGQGPEFLIYFQGTGAADDSGLPNDRFFAVRPEGSVSTLKIQRTERGDSAVYLCASSLIGADEQFFGPGTRLTVL.

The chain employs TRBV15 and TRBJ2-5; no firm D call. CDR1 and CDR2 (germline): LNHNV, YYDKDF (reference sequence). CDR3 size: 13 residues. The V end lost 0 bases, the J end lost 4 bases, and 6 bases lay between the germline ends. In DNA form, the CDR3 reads TGTGCCACCAGCAGAGATCTGCGAGAGACCCAGTACTTC. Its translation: CATSRDLRETQYF. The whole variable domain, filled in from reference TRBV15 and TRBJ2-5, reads DAMVIQNPRYQVTQFGKPVTLSCSQTLNHNVMYWYQQKSSQAPKLLFHYYDKDFNNEADTPDNFQSRRPNTSFCFLDIRSPGLGDTAMYLCATSRDLRETQYFGPGTRLLVL.

The CDR3 coding sequence is TGTGCCAGCAGCTTGAGGGCTAGCGGGGGGTCCTACAATGAGCAGTTCTTC. Translation: CASSLRASGGSYNEQFF. The chain recombines TRBV5-4 with TRBJ2-1, with 11 bases matching TRBD2. V was clipped by 1 base and J by 1 base; unmatched bases: 4. The CDR3 loop spans 17 amino acids. In germline, CDR1 is SGHNT, CDR2 YYREEE (reference sequence). Based on the CDR3 plus reference TRBV5-4 and TRBJ2-1, the full variable domain is ETGVTQSPTHLIKTRGQQVTLRCSSQSGHNTVSWYQQALGQGPQFIFQYYREEENGRGNFPPRFSGLQFPNYSSELNVNALELDDSALYLCASSLRASGGSYNEQFFGPGTRLTVL.

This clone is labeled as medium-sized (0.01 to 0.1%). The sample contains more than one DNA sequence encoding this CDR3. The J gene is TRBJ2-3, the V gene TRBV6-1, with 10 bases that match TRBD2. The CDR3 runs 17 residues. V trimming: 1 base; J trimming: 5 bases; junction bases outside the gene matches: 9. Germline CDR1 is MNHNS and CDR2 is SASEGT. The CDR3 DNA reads TGTGCCAGCAGTGAAGGTGGAGCGGGGGGGCCTCGAGATACGCAGTATTTT. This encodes CASSEGGAGGPRDTQYF.

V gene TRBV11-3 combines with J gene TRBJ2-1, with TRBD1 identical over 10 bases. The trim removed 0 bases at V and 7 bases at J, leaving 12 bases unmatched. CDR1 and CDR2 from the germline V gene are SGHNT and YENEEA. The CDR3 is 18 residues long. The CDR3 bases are TGTGCCAGCAGCTTAGAGCGGTGGGGTATGGGACAGGGGAATGAGCAGTTCTTC. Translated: CASSLERWGMGQGNEQFF.